Following are 24 T cell receptor beta chains from one sample sequenced in a study of T cell responses to AZD1222 COVID-19 vaccine. Using immunoSEQ multiplex PCR, the repertoire was profiled, and TCRdb retains in-frame clones only, with some absent. Counted here are approximately 150,000 clones, 86% occurring once; the ten biggest clones make up 5.1%. Sequenced here: peripheral blood, sampled 28 days after the second AZD1222 dose. Source of these receptors: an adult who received the AZD1222 COVID-19 vaccine.

The chain carries TRBV24-1 and TRBJ2-2; D unclear. V dropped 6 bases and J dropped 5 bases, with 6 bases sitting between them. The germline CDR1 and CDR2 sequences are KGHDR and SFDVKD. The length of the CDR3 is 12 residues. The CDR3 loop is CATSQRTGELFF. The CDR3 bases are TGTGCCACCAGTCAAAGAACCGGGGAGCTGTTTTTT.

The rearrangement links TRBV5-6 to TRBJ2-1; no clear D gene. CDR3 size: 14 residues. Trimming pared 6 bases from V and 10 bases from J, leaving 20 bases between. Germline CDR1 is SGHDT and CDR2 is YYEEEE. Here the CDR3 DNA reads TGTGCCAGCAACTTAAACGACGGGTTTAGCGAGCAGTTCTTC. Amino acids: CASNLNDGFSEQFF. The whole variable domain, filled in from reference TRBV5-6 and TRBJ2-1, reads DAGVTQSPTHLIKTRGQQVTLRCSPKSGHDTVSWYQQALGQGPQFIFQYYEEEERQRGNFPDRFSGHQFPNYSSELNVNALLLGDSALYLCASNLNDGFSEQFFGPGTRLTVL.

The chain couples TRBV7-2 to TRBJ2-3, with D unclear. Germline-derived CDR1 and CDR2 are SGHTA and FQGNSA. The length of the CDR3 is 14 residues. The germline V and J ends were trimmed by 4 bases and 6 bases, with 14 bases remaining between them. The CDR3 coding sequence is TGTGCCAGCAGCTACGACTTCAACGCTGATACGCAGTATTTT. It is translated as CASSYDFNADTQYF.

This clone was detected once. The chain couples TRBV4-2 to TRBJ1-2; D gene unclear. This CDR3 region has 16 residues. Per the germline V gene, CDR1 is LGHNA and CDR2 is YNFKEQ. V lost 2 bases, J lost 3 bases, and 16 bases lay in between. The CDR3 DNA reads as TGTGCCAGCAGCCAACGTAACGCCATTTCGGACTATGGCTACACCTTC. It yields the protein CASSQRNAISDYGYTF.

The sample holds a few counts of this clone. The CDR3 loop reads CASSIQARTGDEQYF. CDR3 sequence (DNA): TGTGCCAGTAGTATACAGGCGCGGACAGGGGACGAGCAGTACTTC. J is TRBJ2-7 and V is TRBV19; TRBD1 matches 9 bases. Germline trimming cut 2 bases from V and 5 bases from J; bases unmatched to any gene: 7. The CDR3 sequence is 15 residues long. The germline V gene encodes CDR1 LNHDA and CDR2 SQIVND (reference sequence).

Of note for this clone: The sample carries other DNA sequences with the same CDR3. The chain joins TRBV6-5 to TRBJ2-7; D is unclear. This CDR3 spans 14 amino acids. Trimming took off 0 bases at V and 0 bases at J, with 6 bases between the two ends. CDR1 MNHEY and CDR2 SVGAGI come from the germline V gene. CDR3 DNA sequence: TGTGCCAGCAGTTACTCTATCAGCTCCTACGAGCAGTACTTC. It translates to CASSYSISSYEQYF.

The chain recombines TRBV7-9 with TRBJ1-6, with D uncertain. CDR3 length: 17 amino acids. Trimming stripped 6 bases from V and 10 bases from J, with 25 bases between. Germline values: CDR1 SEHNR, CDR2 FQNEAQ (reference sequence). As DNA, the CDR3 is TGTGCCAGCAGACGGATCCGTGGGATCAATGACGGGTCACCCCTCCACTTT. This encodes CASRRIRGINDGSPLHF.

The chain joins TRBV9 to TRBJ2-2, with a possible D match to TRBD1 (5 bases). Deletions cut 0 bases from V and 3 bases from J, with 12 bases between. The CDR3 totals 16 residues. Germline loops: CDR1 SGDLS, CDR2 YYNGEE. Here the CDR3 DNA reads TGTGCCAGCAGCGTAGTCCAGGGCGTATACACCGGGGAGCTGTTTTTT. Translation: CASSVVQGVYTGELFF.

This clone was detected a few times. Compared with germline, one end of the junction differs, possibly owing to a read error. The chain carries TRBV24-1 and TRBJ2-1; D call uncertain. Germline V gives CDR1 KGHDR, CDR2 SFDVKD. This CDR3 is 14 amino acids long. This CDR3 is CATSDDPSSNEQFF. The CDR3, as DNA: TGTGCCACCAGTGACGACCCATCCTCCAATGAGCAGTTCTTC.

Written as DNA, the CDR3 is TGTGCCAGCAGTTACGAAGAGACCCAGTACTTC. Translation: CASSYEETQYF. This chain connects TRBV6-5 to TRBJ2-5; D unclear. The CDR3 is made up of 11 amino acids. The ends were cut back, 2 bases at V and 3 bases at J, with 1 base in the middle. Germline CDR1 reads MNHEY; CDR2 reads SVGAGI.

The CDR3 DNA sequence: TGTGCCAGCAGCTTAGCAGGACAGGGGGGAGCTTTCTTT. Protein: CASSLAGQGGAFF. The rearrangement joins TRBV7-9 to TRBJ1-1; TRBD1 agrees at 10 bases. Unmatched junction bases numbered 2, after V lost 0 bases and J lost 10 bases. This CDR3 contains 13 residues. Germline V CDR1 and CDR2: SEHNR, FQNEAQ (reference sequence).

The chain recombines TRBV5-4 with TRBJ2-5; 10 bases align to TRBD2. The junction had 3 bases not matched to a gene; V was cut back by 5 bases and J by 2 bases. The CDR3 extends over 14 amino acids. Germline CDR1 reads SGHNT; CDR2 reads YYREEE (reference sequence). The CDR3 DNA reads as TGTGCCAGCAGTTTAGCGGGGGGACAAGAGACCCAGTACTTC. Translation gives CASSLAGGQETQYF.

This chain links TRBV29-1 with TRBJ2-3; tentative D call: TRBD2 (6 bases). The CDR3 length is 15 residues. Trimming left V 5 bases short and J 1 base short, with 16 bases between. Per the germline V gene, CDR1 is SQVTM and CDR2 is ANQGSEA. This CDR3 reads CSVMGGKEGTDTQYF. For the CDR3, the DNA is TGCAGCGTTATGGGAGGAAAGGAGGGCACAGATACGCAGTATTTT.

This clone came up once. The chain has TRBV10-1 and TRBJ2-3; 7 bases are a match to TRBD2. Germline V lookup: CDR1 WNHNN, CDR2 SYGVQD (reference sequence). CDR3 size: 15 residues. J gave up 0 bases and V 3 bases, and 3 bases lay outside the gene matches. The CDR3 here is CASSDSGASTDTQYF. CDR3 DNA sequence: TGCGCCAGCAGTGACAGCGGGGCTAGCACAGATACGCAGTATTTT.

The chain couples TRBV5-1 to TRBJ2-4, with a weak D call TRBD1 (6 bases). This CDR3 has 15 residues. Germline CDR1 and CDR2: SGHRS and YFSETQ. V was cut by 6 bases and J by 1 base, with 14 bases left in between. The DNA for the CDR3 is TGCGCCAGCATGGTAACAAGGGGGGCCAAAAACATTCAGTACTTC. It codes for CASMVTRGAKNIQYF.

The chain is built from TRBV7-2 and TRBJ2-7, with 7 positions matching TRBD1. In germline, CDR1 is SGHTA, CDR2 FQGNSA. CDR3 length: 13 amino acids. The V and J ends lost 1 base and 5 bases, in that order; junction bases with no gene match: 2. DNA of the CDR3: TGTGCCAGCAGCTTAGGAGGGGGCGACGAGCAGTACTTC. Translating gives CASSLGGGDEQYF.

The chain joins TRBV2 to TRBJ2-1; 10 bases align to TRBD2. There are 17 residues in the CDR3. Germline V gene lookup returns CDR1 SNHLY and CDR2 FYNNEI. Unmatched junction bases numbered 15, after V lost 8 bases and J lost 5 bases. The CDR3 DNA reads TGTGCCAGCGGAGTGGGGCTAGCGGGAGTAACCCACAATGAGCAGTTCTTC. It codes for CASGVGLAGVTHNEQFF.

This clone was seen more than once but under ten times. The chain carries TRBV28 and TRBJ2-7; 9 bases align to TRBD1. With V trimmed by 6 bases and J by 6 bases, 9 bases remained unmatched. The CDR3 consists of 14 residues. The V gene's germline CDR1 is MDHEN and CDR2 SYDVKM. In DNA, the CDR3 is TGTGCCAGCAGGCTCTACAGGGGGCGCTTCGAGCAGTACTTC. It yields the protein CASRLYRGRFEQYF.

The chain joins TRBV5-4 to TRBJ1-1; D not certain. CDR1 and CDR2 (germline): SGHNT, YYREEE (reference sequence). Trimming cost V 3 bases and J 4 bases, with 7 bases left between them. The CDR3 is 12 residues long. CDR3 in amino acids: CASSSDSTEAFF. The CDR3 region has the DNA TGTGCCAGCAGCTCAGACTCCACTGAAGCTTTCTTT.

This clone was seen just once. The CDR3 loop reads CASSELRGAAYEQYF. CDR3 in DNA: TGTGCCAGCAGTGAATTGCGGGGGGCTGCATACGAGCAGTACTTC. The chain recombines TRBV6-1 with TRBJ2-7; TRBD2 matches 8 bases. The germline V gene encodes CDR1 MNHNS and CDR2 SASEGT. V was clipped by 2 bases and J by 4 bases; unmatched bases: 7. The CDR3 sequence is 15 residues long.

V usage is TRBV23-1 and J usage is TRBJ2-2; D unclear. TRBV23-1 carries the ORF label, with uncertain function. V was cut by 6 bases and J by 0 bases, with 11 bases left in between. There are 15 residues in the CDR3. The CDR3 nucleotides read TGCGCCAGCAGCTCTGAAGGCACGAACACCGGGGAGCTGTTTTTT. This encodes CASSSEGTNTGELFF.

The chain combines TRBV6-5 with TRBJ2-7, with D unclear. Germline CDR1 and CDR2: MNHEY and SVGAGI. The CDR3 has 12 residues. Trimming shortened V by 10 bases and J by 6 bases, and 16 bases separated the two germline ends. CDR3 protein: CATSPYVFEQYF. In DNA, the CDR3 is TGTGCCACCTCGCCATACGTATTCGAGCAGTACTTC.

A few counts support this clone. The V call is TRBV10-2, the J call TRBJ2-7, with D uncertain. The CDR3 extends over 13 amino acids. The germline CDR1 and CDR2 sequences are WSHSY and SAAADI. Trimming shortened V by 3 bases and J by 5 bases, and 11 bases separated the two germline ends. Here the CDR3 DNA reads TGCGCCAGCAGTGAAGGGCAGTTGAACGAGCAGTACTTC. This sequence encodes CASSEGQLNEQYF.

The chain recombines TRBV7-9 with TRBJ2-1; D possibly corresponds to TRBD1 (5 bases). With 1 base removed from V and 6 bases from J, the gap between germline ends came to 7 bases. This CDR3 spans 13 amino acids. Germline CDR1 reads SEHNR; CDR2 reads FQNEAQ (reference sequence). In DNA, the CDR3 is TGTGCCAGCAGCTTAGGACAGACCAATGAGCAGTTCTTC. As protein: CASSLGQTNEQFF.